Listed here are 14 T cell receptor beta chains from one sample, sequenced in a study of shared clonotypes between healthy human individuals. Sequenced by immunoSEQ multiplex PCR; TCRdb stores in-frame clones only, minus some. The sample contains some 500,000 clones, approximately 95% of which appear only once. Sequencing input: naive CD4+ T cells sorted from blood. The subset denotes: CD45RA+ positively selected. All receptors derive from a woman younger than 45 in good health.

Only one count was recorded for this clone. The V call is TRBV28, the J call TRBJ1-5; D unclear. The CDR3 consists of 12 residues. Between the trimmed V and J ends, which lost 1 base and 7 bases, there was a span of 5 bases. Germline loops: CDR1 MDHEN, CDR2 SYDVKM. CDR3: CASSLSQQPQHF. In DNA form, the CDR3 reads TGTGCCAGCAGTTTATCCCAACAGCCCCAGCATTTT.

The chain joins TRBV10-3 to TRBJ1-2; D is ambiguous. The CDR3 has 13 residues. Trimming took off 0 bases at V and 5 bases at J, with 7 bases between the two ends. Germline V lookup: CDR1 ENHRY, CDR2 SYGVKD. CDR3 sequence: CAISESSDYGYTF. The CDR3 DNA follows: TGTGCCATCAGTGAGTCGTCGGATTATGGCTACACCTTC.

The chain recombines TRBV28 with TRBJ2-1, with TRBD1 matching 9 bases. This CDR3 spans 15 amino acids. The J segment lost 7 bases and the V segment lost 5 bases, leaving 9 bases of the junction unmatched. Germline CDR1 MDHEN, CDR2 SYDVKM. CDR3 residues: CASSEPGTGKNEQFF. In DNA, the CDR3 is TGTGCCAGCAGTGAGCCCGGGACAGGGAAGAATGAGCAGTTCTTC. The variable domain in full, with the rest retrieved from reference TRBV28 and TRBJ2-1, is DVKVTQSSRYLVKRTGEKVFLECVQDMDHENMFWYRQDPGLGLRLIYFSYDVKMKEKGDIPEGYSVSREKKERFSLILESASTNQTSMYLCASSEPGTGKNEQFFGPGTRLTVL.

The V gene is TRBV7-9, the J gene TRBJ2-2; 8 nucleotides agree with TRBD1. The CDR3 loop spans 15 amino acids. Germline V gene sequence: CDR1 SEHNR, CDR2 FQNEAQ (reference sequence). With V trimmed by 7 bases and J by 1 base, 5 bases remained unmatched. The CDR3 DNA follows: TGTGCCAGCACCTGGGACAGGAAGAACACCGGGGAGCTGTTTTTT. This encodes CASTWDRKNTGELFF.

The J gene is TRBJ1-2, the V gene TRBV5-1; D perhaps matches TRBD1 (6 bases). Germline values: CDR1 SGHRS, CDR2 YFSETQ. The CDR3 has 15 amino acids. V lost 2 bases and J lost 5, with 16 bases in between. CDR3 sequence (DNA): TGCGCCAGCAGCTTTTCCGGGGGGCGAGAGTATGGCTACACCTTC. Protein: CASSFSGGREYGYTF. The entire variable domain, with the rest obtained from reference TRBV5-1 and TRBJ1-2, is as follows: KAGVTQTPRYLIKTRGQQVTLSCSPISGHRSVSWYQQTPGQGLQFLFEYFSETQRNKGNFPGRFSGRQFSNSRSEMNVSTLELGDSALYLCASSFSGGREYGYTFGSGTRLTVV.

This chain uses TRBV7-9 with TRBJ2-7, with D possibly matching TRBD2 (5 bases). The length of the CDR3 is 14 residues. Per the germline V gene, CDR1 is SEHNR and CDR2 is FQNEAQ (reference sequence). V lost 2 bases and J 4 bases, leaving 12 bases between the germline ends. CDR3 in amino acids: CASSLSSGDYEQYF. The CDR3, as DNA: TGTGCCAGCAGCTTATCCAGCGGAGATTACGAGCAGTACTTC. Full variable domain (outside the CDR3, taken from reference TRBV7-9 and TRBJ2-7): DTGVSQNPRHKITKRGQNVTFRCDPISEHNRLYWYRQTLGQGPEFLTYFQNEAQLEKSRLLSDRFSAERPKGSFSTLEIQRTEQGDSAMYLCASSLSSGDYEQYFGPGTRLTVT.

V gene TRBV19 combines with J gene TRBJ1-1; a possible D gene is TRBD1 (5 bases). In germline, CDR1 is LNHDA, CDR2 SQIVND (reference sequence). The CDR3 extends over 14 amino acids. V lost 3 bases and J lost 4, with 12 bases in between. In nucleotides, the CDR3 is TGTGCCAGTAGTATTTTGGGGCGCCCCACTGAAGCTTTCTTT. Protein sequence: CASSILGRPTEAFF. Based on the CDR3 plus reference TRBV19 and TRBJ1-1, the full variable domain is DGGITQSPKYLFRKEGQNVTLSCEQNLNHDAMYWYRQDPGQGLRLIYYSQIVNDFQKGDIAEGYSVSREKKESFPLTVTSAQKNPTAFYLCASSILGRPTEAFFGQGTRLTVV.

The rearrangement uses TRBV9 and TRBJ2-3; TRBD2 matches at 7 bases. Trimming removed 3 bases from V and 2 bases from J; junction bases left unmatched: 3. CDR1 is SGDLS, CDR2 YYNGEE, per germline. The CDR3 is 14 residues long. DNA for the CDR3: TGTGCCAGCAGCGCCCGGGGGGACACAGATACGCAGTATTTT. It specifies CASSARGDTDTQYF.

The rearrangement uses TRBV23-1 and TRBJ2-7; perhaps TRBD2 as D (5 bases). TRBV23-1 is given ORF status, its function remaining uncertain. This CDR3 region has 13 residues. Deletions cut 9 bases from V and 3 bases from J, with 15 bases between. In DNA form, the CDR3 reads TGCGCCAGTCTTAAAGCGGCGTTCTACGAGCAGTACTTC. Its protein is CASLKAAFYEQYF.

The chain joins TRBV30 to TRBJ2-7; possibly TRBD1 for D (6 bases). V shed 3 bases and J shed 1 base, with 7 bases lying between them. Germline V gene lookup returns CDR1 GTSNPN and CDR2 SVGIG (reference sequence). The CDR3 runs to 12 residues. The CDR3 DNA reads as TGTGCCTGGAGCGGACAGTCCTACGAGCAGTACTTC. This gives the protein CAWSGQSYEQYF.

This chain links TRBV4-1 with TRBJ1-4; D is possibly TRBD1 (6 bases). The CDR3 has 16 residues. Deletions cut 0 bases from V and 5 bases from J, with 13 bases between. The V gene's germline CDR1 is MGHRA and CDR2 YSYEKL. CDR3 sequence: CASSQDRGHRNEKLFF. The CDR3 nucleotides are TGCGCCAGCAGCCAAGATCGGGGACACAGAAATGAAAAACTGTTTTTT.

J is TRBJ2-3 and V is TRBV4-1; 8 bases fit TRBD1. Per the germline V gene, CDR1 is MGHRA and CDR2 is YSYEKL. V was pared by 3 bases and J by 5 bases, with 7 bases of the junction left unmatched. The length of the CDR3 is 15 residues. CDR3 in DNA: TGCGCCAGCAGCCAGACAGGGGCCGTGGGAGATACGCAGTATTTT. This translates into CASSQTGAVGDTQYF.

The chain carries TRBV28 and TRBJ2-7, with 7 bases lining up with TRBD1. The CDR3 spans 17 residues. The V gene end was trimmed by 4 bases and the J gene end by 0 bases; junction bases not matched to a gene: 12. Germline CDR1 MDHEN, CDR2 SYDVKM. The CDR3 DNA follows: TGTGCCAGCAGTTCCCGAATACCGGGACAGAGCTCCTACGAGCAGTACTTC. This translates into CASSSRIPGQSSYEQYF. Supplemented by reference TRBV28 and TRBJ2-7, the full variable domain reads DVKVTQSSRYLVKRTGEKVFLECVQDMDHENMFWYRQDPGLGLRLIYFSYDVKMKEKGDIPEGYSVSREKKERFSLILESASTNQTSMYLCASSSRIPGQSSYEQYFGPGTRLTVT.

The rearrangement uses TRBV6-5 and TRBJ1-4; D is possibly TRBD1 (5 bases). Looked up from germline, CDR1 is MNHEY and CDR2 is SVGAGI. Trimming stripped 4 bases from V and 8 bases from J, with 14 bases between. The CDR3 loop spans 14 amino acids. CDR3 in amino acids: CASSSRRGREKLFF. The CDR3 DNA follows: TGTGCCAGCAGTTCACGAAGGGGCCGGGAAAAACTGTTTTTT.